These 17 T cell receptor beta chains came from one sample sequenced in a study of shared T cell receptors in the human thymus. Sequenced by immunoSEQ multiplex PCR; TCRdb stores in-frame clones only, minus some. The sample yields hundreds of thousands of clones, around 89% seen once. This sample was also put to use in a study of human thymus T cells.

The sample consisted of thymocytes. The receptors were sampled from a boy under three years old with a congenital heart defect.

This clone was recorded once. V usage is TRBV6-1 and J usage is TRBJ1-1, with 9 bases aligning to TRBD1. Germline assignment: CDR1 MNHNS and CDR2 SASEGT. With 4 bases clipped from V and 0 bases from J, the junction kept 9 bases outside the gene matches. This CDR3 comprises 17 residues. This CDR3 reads CASSAYGGQGLNTEAFF. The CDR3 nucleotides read TGTGCCAGCAGTGCGTATGGGGGACAGGGTCTGAACACTGAAGCTTTCTTT.

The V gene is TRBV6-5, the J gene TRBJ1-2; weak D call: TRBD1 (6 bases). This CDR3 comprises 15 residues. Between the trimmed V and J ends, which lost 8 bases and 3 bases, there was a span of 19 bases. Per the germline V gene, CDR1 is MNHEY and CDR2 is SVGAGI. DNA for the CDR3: TGTGCCAGCGCCGTCGGGGGGGCGCCTGACTATGGCTACACCTTC. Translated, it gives CASAVGGAPDYGYTF.

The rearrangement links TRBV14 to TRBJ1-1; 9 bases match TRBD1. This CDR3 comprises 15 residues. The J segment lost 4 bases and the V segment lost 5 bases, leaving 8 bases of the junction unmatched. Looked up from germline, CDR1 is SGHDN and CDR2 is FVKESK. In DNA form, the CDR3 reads TGTGCCAGCAGCATTCACCCGGGACAGGGCACTGAAGCTTTCTTT. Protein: CASSIHPGQGTEAFF.

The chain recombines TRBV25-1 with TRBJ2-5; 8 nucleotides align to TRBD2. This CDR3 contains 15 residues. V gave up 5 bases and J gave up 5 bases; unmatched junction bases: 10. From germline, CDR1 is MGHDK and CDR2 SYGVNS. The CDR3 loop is CASSPGTRIQETQYF. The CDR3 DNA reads TGTGCCAGCAGTCCCGGGACTAGAATTCAGGAGACCCAGTACTTC.

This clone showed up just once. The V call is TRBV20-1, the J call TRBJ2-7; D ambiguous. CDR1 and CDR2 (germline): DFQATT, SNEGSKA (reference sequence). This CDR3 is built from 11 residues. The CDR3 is CSPTYSYEQYF. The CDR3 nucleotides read TGCAGCCCGACTTACTCCTACGAGCAGTACTTC.

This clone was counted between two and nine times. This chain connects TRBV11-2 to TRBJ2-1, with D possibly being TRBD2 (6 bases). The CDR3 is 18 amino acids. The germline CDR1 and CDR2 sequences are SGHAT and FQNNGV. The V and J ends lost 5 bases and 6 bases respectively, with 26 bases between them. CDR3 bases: TGTGCCAGCAGCCCCCGACTGGCGGGGCCTTACCTGATCAATGAGCAGTTCTTC. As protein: CASSPRLAGPYLINEQFF.

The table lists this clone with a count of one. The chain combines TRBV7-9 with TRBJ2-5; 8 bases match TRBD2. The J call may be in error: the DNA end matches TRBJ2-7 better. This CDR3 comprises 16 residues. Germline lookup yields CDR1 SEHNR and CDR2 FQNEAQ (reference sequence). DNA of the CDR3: TGTGCCAGCAGTGACGCTTACGGACTAGCAACCTACGAGCAGTACTTC. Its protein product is CASSDAYGLATYEQYF.

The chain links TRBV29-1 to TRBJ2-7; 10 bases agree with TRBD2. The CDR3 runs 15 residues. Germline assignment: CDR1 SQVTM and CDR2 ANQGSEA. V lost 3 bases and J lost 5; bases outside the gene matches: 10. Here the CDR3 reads CSVDRRASGSHEQYF. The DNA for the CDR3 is TGCAGCGTTGACAGACGGGCTAGCGGGAGTCACGAGCAGTACTTC.

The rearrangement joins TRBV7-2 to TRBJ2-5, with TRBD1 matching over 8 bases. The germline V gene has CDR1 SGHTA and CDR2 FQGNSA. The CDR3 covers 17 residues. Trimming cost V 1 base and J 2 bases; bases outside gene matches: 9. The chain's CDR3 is CASSLGVPGGRQETQYF. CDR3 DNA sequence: TGTGCCAGCAGCTTAGGGGTTCCAGGGGGCAGACAAGAGACCCAGTACTTC.

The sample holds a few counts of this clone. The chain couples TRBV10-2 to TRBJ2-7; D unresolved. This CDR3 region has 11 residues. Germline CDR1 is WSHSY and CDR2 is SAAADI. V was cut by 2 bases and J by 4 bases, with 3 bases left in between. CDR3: CASSERYEQYF. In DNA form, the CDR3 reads TGCGCCAGCAGTGAGCGGTACGAGCAGTACTTC.

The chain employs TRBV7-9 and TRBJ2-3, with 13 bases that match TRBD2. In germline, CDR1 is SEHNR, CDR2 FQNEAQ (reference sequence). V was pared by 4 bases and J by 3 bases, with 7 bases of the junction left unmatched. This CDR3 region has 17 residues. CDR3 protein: CASSSNGTSGKTDTQYF. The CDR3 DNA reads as TGTGCCAGCAGCTCTAACGGGACTAGCGGGAAGACAGATACGCAGTATTTT.

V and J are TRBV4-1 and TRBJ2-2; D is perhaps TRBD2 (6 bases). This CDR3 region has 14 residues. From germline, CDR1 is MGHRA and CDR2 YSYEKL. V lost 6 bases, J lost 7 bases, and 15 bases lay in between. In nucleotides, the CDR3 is TGCGCCAGCAGGCCCGAGGAGGGCGGCGGGGAGCTGTTTTTT. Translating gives CASRPEEGGGELFF.

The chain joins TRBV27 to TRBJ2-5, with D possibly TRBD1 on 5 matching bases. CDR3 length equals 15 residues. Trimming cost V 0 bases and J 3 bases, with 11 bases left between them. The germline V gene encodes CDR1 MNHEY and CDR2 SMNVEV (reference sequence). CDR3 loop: CASSLSAGHKETQYF. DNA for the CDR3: TGTGCCAGCAGTTTATCGGCTGGACATAAAGAGACCCAGTACTTC.

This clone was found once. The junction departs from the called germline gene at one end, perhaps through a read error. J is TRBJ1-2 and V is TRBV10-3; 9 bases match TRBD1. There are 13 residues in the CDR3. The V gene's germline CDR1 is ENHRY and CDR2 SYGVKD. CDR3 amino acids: CVISGQGAYGYTF. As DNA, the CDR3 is TGTGTCATCTCGGGACAGGGTGCCTATGGCTACACCTTC.

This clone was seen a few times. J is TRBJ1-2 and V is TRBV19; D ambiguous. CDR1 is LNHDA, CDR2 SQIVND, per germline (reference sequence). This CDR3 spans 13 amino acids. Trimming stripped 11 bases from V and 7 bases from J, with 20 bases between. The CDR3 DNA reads TGTGCCCGTGTCTATTGCGTAGTCCGTGGCTACACCTTC. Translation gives CARVYCVVRGYTF.

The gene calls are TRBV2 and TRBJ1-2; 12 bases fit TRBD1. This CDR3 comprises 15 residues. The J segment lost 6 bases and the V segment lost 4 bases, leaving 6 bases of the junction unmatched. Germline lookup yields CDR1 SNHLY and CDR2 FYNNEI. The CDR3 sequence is CASSAGQGAGNGYTF. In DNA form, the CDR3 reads TGTGCCAGCAGTGCGGGACAGGGGGCTGGCAATGGCTACACCTTC.

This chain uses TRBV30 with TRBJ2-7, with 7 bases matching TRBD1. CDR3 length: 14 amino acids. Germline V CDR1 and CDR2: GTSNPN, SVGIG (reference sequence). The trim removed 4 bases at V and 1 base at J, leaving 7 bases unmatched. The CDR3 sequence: CAWTPGQLSYEQYF. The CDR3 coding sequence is TGTGCCTGGACCCCGGGACAGCTATCCTACGAGCAGTACTTC.